One T cell receptor beta chain is described in this entry. Its matching antigen is unknown. The naive CD8 fraction comprised CD45RO-negative cells positively selected for CCR7 and excluded terminally differentiated effector memory CD45RA+ cells. These data belong to a study of shared clonotypes between healthy human individuals. Study context: CD4 naive and CD4 memory each took three plates per donor, while CD8 naive took two and CD8 memory one. Study-wide points: Around 5% of naive CD4 clonotypes were shared across a few donors.

CDR1 is SGHNT and CDR2 is YENEEA in the germline V gene. V lost 4 bases to trimming and J lost 2 bases, with 14 bases between them. The CDR3 spans 15 residues. The repertoire was sequenced with immunoSEQ multiplex PCR; TCRdb's copy has only in-frame clones and lacks some. Among under 2,000,000 clones listed, about 94% were seen once. The V gene is TRBV11-3, the J gene TRBJ2-5; D may correspond to TRBD1 or TRBD2 (6 bases each). The sequencing sample was made of naive CD8+ T cells sorted from blood. This sequence was found in a man aged 18 to 35 in good health. CDR3 region: CASSWGARPQETQYF. The DNA of the CDR3 is TGTGCCAGCAGCTGGGGGGCACGGCCACAAGAGACCCAGTACTTC.